This is a list of T cell receptor beta chains from one sample in a study of blood T cells in healthy people across ages. TCRdb reprocessed the 5' RACE reads with MiXCR, giving one entry per CDR3 protein. The table lists some 900,000 distinct CDR3 sequences, around 48% of them singletons, with over 10% in the top ten. Sequencing was done on a sample of blood. The source of these receptors is a man aged 25-45 years in good health. Each CDR3 is given with its conserved first and last residue. The D gene is left open where the match is weak. Clone size is stated in some rows and not others, as once, few, many or a class when expanded.

J gene | CDR3 length | V gene | clone size | D gene | CDR3 DNA | CDR3 protein
TRBJ2-2 | 12 | TRBV28 | - | - | TGTGCCAGCAGTTTCATAGCCGGGGAGCTGTTTTTT | CASSFIAGELFF
TRBJ2-5 | 16 | TRBV7-2 | - | TRBD2 | TGTGCCAGCAGCTCTCACGGGACTAGCGGACGAGAGACCCAGTACTTC | CASSSHGTSGRETQYF
TRBJ2-7 | 15 | TRBV4-2 | - | - | TGTGCCAGCAGCCTCACCCGGTCTGATCCCTACGAGCAGTACTTC | CASSLTRSDPYEQYF
TRBJ2-7 | 12 | TRBV30 | few | - | TGTGCCTGGAGTGGGGCTACGGGCGAGCAGTACTTC | CAWSGATGEQYF
TRBJ1-2 | 14 | TRBV7-2 | few | - | TGTGCCAGCAGCTTAGAGTTCGGGACCTATGGCTACACCTTC | CASSLEFGTYGYTF
TRBJ2-3 | 21 | TRBV3-1 | few | TRBD2 | TGTGCCAGCAGCCAAGATAGGGGACTAGCGGGGGGCTCGACTAGCACAGATACGCAGTATTTT | CASSQDRGLAGGSTSTDTQYF
TRBJ2-7 | 15 | TRBV5-1 | - | - | TGCGCCAGCAGGAAGGGGTCGGAAAACGAGTACGAGCAGTACTTC | CASRKGSENEYEQYF
TRBJ2-1 | 14 | TRBV3-1 | - | - | TGTGCCAGCAGCCCATCAGGGGTTGGCAATGAGCAGTTCTTC | CASSPSGVGNEQFF
TRBJ2-1 | 15 | TRBV6-1 | - | TRBD1 | TGTGCCAGCTCCTTGACCGGGACAGGGGGCAGTGAGCAGTTCTTC | CASSLTGTGGSEQFF
TRBJ2-7 | 13 | TRBV10-3 | - | - | TGTGCCATCAGTCTACAGGAGAAGGACGAGCAGTACTTC | CAISLQEKDEQYF
TRBJ2-3 | 16 | TRBV7-3 | - | - | TGTGCCAGCAGCCCGATGAGGACGGTTAGCACAGATACGCAGTATTTT | CASSPMRTVSTDTQYF
TRBJ2-1 | 16 | TRBV27 | few | TRBD1 | TGTGCCAGCAGTTTATTTGGAGTTCAGGGGGTCAATGAGCAGTTCTTC | CASSLFGVQGVNEQFF
TRBJ2-3 | 14 | TRBV29-1 | - | - | TGCAGCGTTCGGACAGCGCCCACCACAGATACGCAGTATTTT | CSVRTAPTTDTQYF
TRBJ2-1 | 16 | TRBV28 | - | TRBD1 | TGTGCCAGCAGTCCACCAAAGACAGGGAATTCCAATGAGCAGTTCTTC | CASSPPKTGNSNEQFF
TRBJ1-5 | 15 | TRBV9 | few | - | TGTGCCAGCAGCGTGGGAGTGAATAGCAATCAGCCCCAGCATTTT | CASSVGVNSNQPQHF
TRBJ1-5 | 14 | TRBV6-5 | few | - | TGTGCCAGCAGTCCTTTATGGGGCAATCAGCCCCAGCATTTT | CASSPLWGNQPQHF
TRBJ1-6 | 13 | TRBV2 | - | TRBD1 | TGTGCCAGCAGTGACGGGACAGGGTCACCCCTCCACTTT | CASSDGTGSPLHF
TRBJ2-3 | 15 | TRBV6-5 | - | TRBD1 | TGTGCCAGCAGCCCGCCAGGACAGGGGATAGATACGCAGTATTTT | CASSPPGQGIDTQYF
TRBJ2-6 | 15 | TRBV10-3 | - | - | TGTGCCATCAGTGATTCAGGAGCTGGGGCCAACGTCCTGACTTTC | CAISDSGAGANVLTF
TRBJ2-5 | 14 | TRBV10-3 | few | - | TGTGCCATTAGACGCGGACCCGGGCAAGAGACCCAGTACTTC | CAIRRGPGQETQYF
TRBJ2-1 | 13 | TRBV5-1 | - | TRBD2 | TGCGCCAGCAGCTTGATTAGCGGGGGGGCCAAGTTCTTC | CASSLISGGAKFF
TRBJ2-7 | 16 | TRBV7-2 | - | - | TGTGCCAGCAGCCTCCTGAGGCCCTCTAGCTCCTACGAGCAGTACTTC | CASSLLRPSSSYEQYF
TRBJ2-7 | 14 | TRBV7-9 | few | - | TGTGCCAGCAGCTTAGCAGGCGATCCCTACGAGCAGTACTTC | CASSLAGDPYEQYF
TRBJ2-7 | 15 | TRBV10-3 | - | - | TGTGCCATCAGTGAGTCGGAGGGGATAGGCTACGAGCAGTACTTC | CAISESEGIGYEQYF
TRBJ2-7 | 15 | TRBV5-4 | - | - | TGTGCCAGCAGCTTGGGACAGACCCAAGATTACGAGCAGTACTTC | CASSLGQTQDYEQYF
TRBJ1-6 | 13 | TRBV6-1 | - | - | TGTGCCAGCAGTGACAGTTGGAATTCACCCCTCCACTTT | CASSDSWNSPLHF
TRBJ1-4 | 14 | TRBV7-9 | - | - | TGTGCCAGCAGCTTGCCTAGTGATCCTGAAAAACTGTTTTTT | CASSLPSDPEKLFF
TRBJ1-4 | 17 | TRBV7-2 | few | TRBD1 | TGTGCCAGCAGACGGACAGGGGACCCTGCAACTAATGAAAAACTGTTTTTT | CASRRTGDPATNEKLFF
TRBJ2-1 | 15 | TRBV15 | - | - | TGTGCCACCAGCCCCCGTCAATCAGCGGGCAATGAGCAGTTCTTC | CATSPRQSAGNEQFF
TRBJ2-2 | 16 | TRBV25-1 | - | - | TGTGCCAGCAGTGTAACGGGACAAAAAAACACCGGGGAGCTGTTTTTT | CASSVTGQKNTGELFF
TRBJ1-6 | 15 | TRBV2 | - | TRBD1 | TGTGCCAGCAGCGAGCTGGGACAGGGTTCTTCACCCCTCCACTTT | CASSELGQGSSPLHF
TRBJ2-7 | 14 | TRBV6-1 | - | - | TGTGCCGGCATTCCACTGGGCCTCTCCTACGAGCAGTACTTC | CAGIPLGLSYEQYF
TRBJ2-1 | 16 | TRBV3-1 | - | - | TGTGCCAGCAGCCAAGAATACTCGAGCTCCTACAATGAGCAGTTCTTC | CASSQEYSSSYNEQFF
TRBJ2-7 | 14 | TRBV7-9 | - | TRBD2 | TGTGCCAGCAGCTTAACTAGCGGGATGTCCGAGCAGTACTTC | CASSLTSGMSEQYF
TRBJ1-4 | 17 | TRBV12-3/TRBV12-4 | - | - | TGTGCCAGCAGTTTAGAGGGAGGGGGTGCAACTAATGAAAAACGGTTTTTT | CASSLEGGGATNEKRFF
TRBJ2-1 | 12 | TRBV29-1 | - | - | TGCAGCGCGCGGGATGACTGTAGTGAGCAGTTCTTC | CSARDDCSEQFF
TRBJ2-7 | 17 | TRBV4-1 | - | - | TGCGCCAGCAGCCAAGATCCCGACCGGGACGGATCTTACGAGCAGTACTTC | CASSQDPDRDGSYEQYF
TRBJ2-3 | 16 | TRBV4-1 | - | - | TGCGCCAGCAGCCAGTCCTTGTCCGCCGCCACAGATACGCAGTATTTT | CASSQSLSAATDTQYF
TRBJ2-7 | 12 | TRBV25-1 | few | - | TGTGCCAGCAGTGAGGTTCTGTACGAGCAGTACTTC | CASSEVLYEQYF